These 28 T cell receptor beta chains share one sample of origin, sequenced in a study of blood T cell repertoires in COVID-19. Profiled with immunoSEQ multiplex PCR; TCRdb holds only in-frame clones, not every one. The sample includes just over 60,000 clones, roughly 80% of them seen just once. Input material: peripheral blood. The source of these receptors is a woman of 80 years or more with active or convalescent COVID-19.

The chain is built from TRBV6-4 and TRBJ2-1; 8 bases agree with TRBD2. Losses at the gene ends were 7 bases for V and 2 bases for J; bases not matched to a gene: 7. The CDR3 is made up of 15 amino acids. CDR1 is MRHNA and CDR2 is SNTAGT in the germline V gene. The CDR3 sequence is CASTERGNPYNEQFF. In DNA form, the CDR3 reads TGTGCCAGCACTGAGCGGGGGAATCCCTACAATGAGCAGTTCTTC.

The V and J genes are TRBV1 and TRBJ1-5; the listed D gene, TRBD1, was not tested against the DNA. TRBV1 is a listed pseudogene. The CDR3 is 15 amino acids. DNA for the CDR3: TGCACCAGCAGCCAAGCAGGGTATTCGAATCAGCCCCAGCATTTT. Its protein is CTSSQAGYSNQPQHF.

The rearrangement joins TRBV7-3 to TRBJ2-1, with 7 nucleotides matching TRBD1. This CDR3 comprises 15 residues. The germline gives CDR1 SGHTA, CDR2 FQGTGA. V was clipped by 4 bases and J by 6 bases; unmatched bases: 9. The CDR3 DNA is TGTGCCAGCAGCTCCACAGGGGTTGGGCTCAATGAGCAGTTCTTC. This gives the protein CASSSTGVGLNEQFF.

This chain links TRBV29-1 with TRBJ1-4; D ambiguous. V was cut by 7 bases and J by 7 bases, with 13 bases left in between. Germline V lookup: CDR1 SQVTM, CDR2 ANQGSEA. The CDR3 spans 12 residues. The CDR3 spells CSALSGSEKLFF. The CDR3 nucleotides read TGCAGCGCCCTCTCGGGGAGTGAAAAACTGTTTTTT. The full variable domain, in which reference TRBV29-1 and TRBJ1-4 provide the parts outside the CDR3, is SAVISQKPSRDICQRGTSLTIQCQVDSQVTMMFWYRQQPGQSLTLIATANQGSEATYESGFVIDKFPISRPNLTFSTLTVSNMSPEDSSIYLCSALSGSEKLFFGSGTQLSVL.

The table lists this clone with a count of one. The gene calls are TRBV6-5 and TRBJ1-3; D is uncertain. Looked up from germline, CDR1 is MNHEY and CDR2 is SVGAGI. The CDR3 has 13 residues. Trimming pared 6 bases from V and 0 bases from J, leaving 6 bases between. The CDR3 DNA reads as TGTGCCAGCAGGCTAGACTCTGGAAACACCATATATTTT. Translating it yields CASRLDSGNTIYF.

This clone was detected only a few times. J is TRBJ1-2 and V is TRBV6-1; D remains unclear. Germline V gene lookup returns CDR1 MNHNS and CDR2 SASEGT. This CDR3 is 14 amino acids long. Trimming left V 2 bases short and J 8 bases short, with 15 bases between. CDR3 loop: CASSELVKPPGYTF. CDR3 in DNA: TGTGCCAGCAGTGAATTGGTAAAGCCGCCCGGCTACACCTTC.

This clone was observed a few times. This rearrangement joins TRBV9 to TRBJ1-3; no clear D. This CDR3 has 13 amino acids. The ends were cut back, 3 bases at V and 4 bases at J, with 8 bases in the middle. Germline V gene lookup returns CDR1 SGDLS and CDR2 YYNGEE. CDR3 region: CASSALQGNTIYF. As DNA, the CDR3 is TGTGCCAGCAGCGCATTACAGGGAAACACCATATATTTT.

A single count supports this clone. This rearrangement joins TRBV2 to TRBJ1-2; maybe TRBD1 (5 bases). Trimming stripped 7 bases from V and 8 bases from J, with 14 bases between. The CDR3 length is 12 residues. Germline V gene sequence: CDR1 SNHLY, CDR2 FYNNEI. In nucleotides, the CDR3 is TGTGCCAGCACCTCCCAGGGTTGGGGCTACACCTTC. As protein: CASTSQGWGYTF. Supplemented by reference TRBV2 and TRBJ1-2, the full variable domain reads EPEVTQTPSHQVTQMGQEVILRCVPISNHLYFYWYRQILGQKVEFLVSFYNNEISEKSEIFDDQFSVERPDGSNFTLKIRSTKLEDSAMYFCASTSQGWGYTFGSGTRLTVV.

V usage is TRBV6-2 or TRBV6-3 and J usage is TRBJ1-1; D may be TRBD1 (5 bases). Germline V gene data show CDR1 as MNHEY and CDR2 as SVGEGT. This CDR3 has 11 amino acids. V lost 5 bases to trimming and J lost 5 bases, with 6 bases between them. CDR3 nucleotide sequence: TGTGCCAGCAGTAAGGGGACTGAAGCTTTCTTT. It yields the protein CASSKGTEAFF.

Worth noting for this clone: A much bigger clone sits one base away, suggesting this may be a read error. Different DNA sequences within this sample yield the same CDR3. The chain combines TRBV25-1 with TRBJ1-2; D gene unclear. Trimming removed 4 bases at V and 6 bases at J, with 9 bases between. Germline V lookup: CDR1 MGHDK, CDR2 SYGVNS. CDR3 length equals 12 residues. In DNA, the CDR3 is TGTGCCAGCAGTGGAGACATTCATGGCTACACCTTC. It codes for CASSGDIHGYTF.

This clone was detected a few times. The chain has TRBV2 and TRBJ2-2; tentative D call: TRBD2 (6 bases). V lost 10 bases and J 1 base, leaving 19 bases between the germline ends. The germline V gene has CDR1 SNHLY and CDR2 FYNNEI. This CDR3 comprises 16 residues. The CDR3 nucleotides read TGTGCCATTTCCGGGACTCCCCCCCGGAACACCGGGGAGCTGTTTTTT. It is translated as CAISGTPPRNTGELFF.

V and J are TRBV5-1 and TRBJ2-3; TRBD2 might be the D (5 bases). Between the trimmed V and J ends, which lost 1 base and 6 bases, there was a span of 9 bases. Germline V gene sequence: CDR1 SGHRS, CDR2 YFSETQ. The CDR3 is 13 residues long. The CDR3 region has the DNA TGCGCCAGCAGCTTGACAACGGGGGATACGCAGTATTTT. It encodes CASSLTTGDTQYF.

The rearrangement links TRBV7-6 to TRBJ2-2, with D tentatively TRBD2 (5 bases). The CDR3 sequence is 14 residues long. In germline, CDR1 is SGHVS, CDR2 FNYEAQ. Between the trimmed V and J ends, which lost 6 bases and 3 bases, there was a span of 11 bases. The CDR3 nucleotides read TGTGCCAGCAGTCCGGACTTATACACCGGGGAGCTGTTTTTT. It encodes CASSPDLYTGELFF.

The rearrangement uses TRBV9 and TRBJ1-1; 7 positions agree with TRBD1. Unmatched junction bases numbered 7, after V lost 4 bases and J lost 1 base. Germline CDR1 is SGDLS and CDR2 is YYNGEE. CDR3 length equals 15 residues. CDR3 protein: CASSTTGVPNTEAFF. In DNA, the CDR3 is TGTGCCAGCAGCACTACAGGGGTCCCGAACACTGAAGCTTTCTTT. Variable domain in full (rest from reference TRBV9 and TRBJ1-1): DSGVTQTPKHLITATGQRVTLRCSPRSGDLSVYWYQQSLDQGLQFLIQYYNGEERAKGNILERFSAQQFPDLHSELNLSSLELGDSALYFCASSTTGVPNTEAFFGQGTRLTVV.

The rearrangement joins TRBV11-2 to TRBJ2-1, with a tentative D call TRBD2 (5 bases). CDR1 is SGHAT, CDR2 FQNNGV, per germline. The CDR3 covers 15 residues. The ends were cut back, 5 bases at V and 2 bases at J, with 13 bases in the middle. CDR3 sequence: CASSALRAAYNEQFF. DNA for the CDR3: TGTGCCAGCAGCGCCCTGAGGGCAGCCTACAATGAGCAGTTCTTC.

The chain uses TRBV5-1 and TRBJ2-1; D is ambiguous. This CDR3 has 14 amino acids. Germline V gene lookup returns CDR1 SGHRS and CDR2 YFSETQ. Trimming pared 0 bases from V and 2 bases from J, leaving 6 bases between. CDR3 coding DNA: TGCGCCAGCAGCTTGGCCCCCACCTACAATGAGCAGTTCTTC. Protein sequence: CASSLAPTYNEQFF.

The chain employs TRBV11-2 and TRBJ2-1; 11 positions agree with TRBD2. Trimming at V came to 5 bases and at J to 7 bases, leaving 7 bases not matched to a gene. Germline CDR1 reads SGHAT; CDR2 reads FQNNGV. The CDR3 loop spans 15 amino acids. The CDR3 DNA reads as TGTGCCAGCAGCCCCACGACTAGCGGGGTAAATGAGCAGTTCTTC. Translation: CASSPTTSGVNEQFF.

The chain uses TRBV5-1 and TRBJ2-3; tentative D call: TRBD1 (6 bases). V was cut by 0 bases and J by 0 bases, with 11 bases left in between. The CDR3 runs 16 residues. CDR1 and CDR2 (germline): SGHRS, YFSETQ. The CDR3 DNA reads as TGCGCCAGCAGCTTGGGGGGGCTTACTAGCACAGATACGCAGTATTTT. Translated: CASSLGGLTSTDTQYF.

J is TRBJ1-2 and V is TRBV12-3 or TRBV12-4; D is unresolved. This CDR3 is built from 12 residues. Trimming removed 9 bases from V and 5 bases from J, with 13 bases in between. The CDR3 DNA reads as TGTGCCAGTTGGGCAGTGGAATATGGCTACACCTTC. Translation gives CASWAVEYGYTF.

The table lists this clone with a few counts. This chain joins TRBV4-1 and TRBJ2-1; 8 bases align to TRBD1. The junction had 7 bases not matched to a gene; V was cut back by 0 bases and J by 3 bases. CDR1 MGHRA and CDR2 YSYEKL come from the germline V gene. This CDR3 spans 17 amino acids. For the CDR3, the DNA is TGCGCCAGCAGCCAAGAAACTACAGGGGGAAGCTACAATGAGCAGTTCTTC. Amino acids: CASSQETTGGSYNEQFF.

CDR3 region: CASRGTVIQPQHF. CDR3 DNA: TGTGCCAGCAGAGGGACAGTGATACAGCCCCAGCATTTT. The chain employs TRBV6-5 and TRBJ1-5, with 7 bases lining up with TRBD1. Germline-derived CDR1 and CDR2 are MNHEY and SVGAGI. The V gene end was trimmed by 6 bases and the J gene end by 7 bases; junction bases not matched to a gene: 6. The length of the CDR3 is 13 residues.

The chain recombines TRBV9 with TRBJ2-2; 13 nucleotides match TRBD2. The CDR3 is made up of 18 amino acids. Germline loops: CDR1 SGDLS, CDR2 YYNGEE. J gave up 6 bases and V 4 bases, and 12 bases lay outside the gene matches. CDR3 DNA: TGTGCCAGCAGCCCAGGACTAGCGGGGGCCTGGGGGCCCGGGGAGCTGTTTTTT. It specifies CASSPGLAGAWGPGELFF.

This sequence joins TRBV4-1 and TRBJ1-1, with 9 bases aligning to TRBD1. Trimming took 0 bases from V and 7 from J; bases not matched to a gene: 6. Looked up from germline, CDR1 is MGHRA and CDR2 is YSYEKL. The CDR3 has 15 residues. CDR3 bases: TGCGCCAGCAGCCAAGACATCGACAGGGGGATTGAAGCTTTCTTT. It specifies CASSQDIDRGIEAFF.

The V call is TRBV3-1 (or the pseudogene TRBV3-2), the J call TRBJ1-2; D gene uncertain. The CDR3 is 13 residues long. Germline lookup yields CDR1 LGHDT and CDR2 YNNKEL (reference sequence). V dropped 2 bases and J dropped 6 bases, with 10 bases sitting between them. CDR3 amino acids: CASSQSYRNGYTF. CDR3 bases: TGTGCCAGCAGCCAATCTTACAGAAATGGCTACACCTTC.

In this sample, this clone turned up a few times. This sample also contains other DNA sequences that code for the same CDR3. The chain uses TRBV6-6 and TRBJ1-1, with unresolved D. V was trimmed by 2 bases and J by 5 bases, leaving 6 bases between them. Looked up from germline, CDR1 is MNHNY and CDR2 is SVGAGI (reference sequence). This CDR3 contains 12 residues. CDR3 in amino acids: CASSYEKTEAFF. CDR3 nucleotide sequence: TGTGCCAGCAGTTACGAGAAAACTGAAGCTTTCTTT.

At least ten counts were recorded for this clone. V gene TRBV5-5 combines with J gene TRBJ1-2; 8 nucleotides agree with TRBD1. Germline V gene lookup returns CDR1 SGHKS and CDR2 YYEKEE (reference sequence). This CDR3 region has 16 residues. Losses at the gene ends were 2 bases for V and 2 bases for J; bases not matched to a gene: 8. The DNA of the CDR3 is TGTGCCAGCAGCTTTATAATGAACAGGGGGAACTATGGCTACACCTTC. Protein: CASSFIMNRGNYGYTF.

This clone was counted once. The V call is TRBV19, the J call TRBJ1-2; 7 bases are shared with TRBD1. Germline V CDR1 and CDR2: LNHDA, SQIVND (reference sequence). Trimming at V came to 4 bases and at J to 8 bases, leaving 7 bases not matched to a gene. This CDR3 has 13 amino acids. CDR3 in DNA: TGTGCCAGTAGTAGACAGGGCCTATGGGGCTACACCTTC. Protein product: CASSRQGLWGYTF.

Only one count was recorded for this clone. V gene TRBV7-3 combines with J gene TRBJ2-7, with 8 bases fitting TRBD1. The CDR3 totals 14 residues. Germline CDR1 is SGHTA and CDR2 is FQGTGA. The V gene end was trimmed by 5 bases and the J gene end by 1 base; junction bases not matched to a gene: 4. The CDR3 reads CASSPGTGSYEQYF. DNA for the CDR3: TGTGCCAGCAGCCCCGGGACAGGTTCCTACGAGCAGTACTTC.